The 3 T cell receptor beta chains in this list originate from one sample, sequenced in a study of cytomegalovirus exposure and HLA in healthy donors. PCR used 60 Vbeta primers and 13 Jbeta primers. Some clones are missing from TCRdb's copy, which holds only in-frame ones; the method was immunoSEQ multiplex PCR. The profile shows 130,000 to 150,000 clones, about 72% of them singletons. Sequenced: PBMCs. The receptors shown here come from a man aged 35-49 years in good health and CMV-seronegative.

This clone appeared a single time. For the CDR3, the DNA is TGTGCCACCAGCAGAGATCGGGAGTTGGACGAGCAGTACTTC. Its translation: CATSRDRELDEQYF. The chain is built from TRBV15 and TRBJ2-7; possibly TRBD2 for D (6 bases). V lost 0 bases to trimming and J lost 5 bases, with 11 bases between them. The CDR3 runs 14 residues. The germline V gene encodes CDR1 LNHNV and CDR2 YYDKDF (reference sequence).

The chain uses TRBV2 and TRBJ2-2; 9 bases are a match to TRBD2. Germline assignment: CDR1 SNHLY and CDR2 FYNNEI. The CDR3 sequence is 15 residues long. J lost 1 base, V lost 5 bases, and 2 bases had no gene match. CDR3 nucleotides: TGTGCCAGCAGTCAGACTAGCGGGAACACCGGGGAGCTGTTTTTT. As protein: CASSQTSGNTGELFF.

This clone was observed once. The genes are TRBV19 and TRBJ2-3; 9 positions agree with TRBD1. CDR3 length: 15 residues. V lost 6 bases and J lost 0; bases outside the gene matches: 4. CDR1 is LNHDA and CDR2 is SQIVND in the germline V gene (reference sequence). CDR3 loop: CASSLGQGSTDTQYF. CDR3 nucleotide sequence: TGTGCCAGTAGCTTGGGACAGGGAAGCACAGATACGCAGTATTTT.